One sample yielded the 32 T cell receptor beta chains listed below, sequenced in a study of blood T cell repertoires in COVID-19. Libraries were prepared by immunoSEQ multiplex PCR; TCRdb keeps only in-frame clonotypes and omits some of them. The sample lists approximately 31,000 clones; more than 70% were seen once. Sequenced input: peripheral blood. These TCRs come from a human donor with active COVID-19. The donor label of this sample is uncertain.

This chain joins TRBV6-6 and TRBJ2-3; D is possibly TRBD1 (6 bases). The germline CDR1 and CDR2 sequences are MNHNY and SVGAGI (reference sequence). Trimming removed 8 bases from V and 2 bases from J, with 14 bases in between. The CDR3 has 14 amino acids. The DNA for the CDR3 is TGTGCCAGCCGGTACAGGGTCAACACAGATACGCAGTATTTT. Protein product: CASRYRVNTDTQYF.

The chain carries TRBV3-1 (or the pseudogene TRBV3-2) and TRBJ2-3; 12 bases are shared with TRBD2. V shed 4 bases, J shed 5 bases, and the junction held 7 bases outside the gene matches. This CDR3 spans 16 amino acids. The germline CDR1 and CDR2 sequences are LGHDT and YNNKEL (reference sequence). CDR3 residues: CASSLRLAGGKDTQYF. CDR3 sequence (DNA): TGTGCCAGCAGCCTTCGCCTAGCGGGGGGGAAAGATACGCAGTATTTT.

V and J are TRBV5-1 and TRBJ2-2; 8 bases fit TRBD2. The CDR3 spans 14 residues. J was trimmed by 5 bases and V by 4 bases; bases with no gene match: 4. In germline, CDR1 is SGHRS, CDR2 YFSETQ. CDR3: CASSERGGTGELFF. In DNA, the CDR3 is TGCGCCAGCAGCGAACGGGGGGGAACCGGGGAGCTGTTTTTT.

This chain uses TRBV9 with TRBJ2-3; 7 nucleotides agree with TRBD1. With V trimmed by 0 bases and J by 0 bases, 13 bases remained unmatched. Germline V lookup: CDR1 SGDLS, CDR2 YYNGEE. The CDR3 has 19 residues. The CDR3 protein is CASSVGPLLDRASTDTQYF. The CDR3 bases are TGTGCCAGCAGCGTAGGGCCCCTCCTAGACAGGGCAAGCACAGATACGCAGTATTTT.

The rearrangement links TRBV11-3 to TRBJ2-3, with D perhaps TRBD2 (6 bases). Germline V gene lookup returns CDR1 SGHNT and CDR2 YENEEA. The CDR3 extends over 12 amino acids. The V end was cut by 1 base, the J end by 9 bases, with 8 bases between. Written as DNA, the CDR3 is TGTGCCAGCAGCTTAGGTGGAGGGACGCAGTATTTT. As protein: CASSLGGGTQYF.

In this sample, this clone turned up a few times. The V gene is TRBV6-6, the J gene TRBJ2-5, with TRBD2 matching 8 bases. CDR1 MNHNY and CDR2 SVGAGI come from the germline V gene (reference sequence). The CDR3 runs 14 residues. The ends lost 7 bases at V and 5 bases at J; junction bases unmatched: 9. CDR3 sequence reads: CASTSSGTRETQYF. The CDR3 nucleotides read TGTGCCAGCACCAGTAGCGGGACCAGGGAGACCCAGTACTTC.

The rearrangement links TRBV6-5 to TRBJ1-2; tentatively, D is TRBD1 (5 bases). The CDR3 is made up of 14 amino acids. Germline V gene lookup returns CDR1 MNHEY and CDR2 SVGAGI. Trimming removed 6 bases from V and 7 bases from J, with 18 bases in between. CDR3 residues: CASRHMDGTTGYTF. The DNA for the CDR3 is TGTGCCAGCAGACACATGGATGGGACTACTGGCTACACCTTC.

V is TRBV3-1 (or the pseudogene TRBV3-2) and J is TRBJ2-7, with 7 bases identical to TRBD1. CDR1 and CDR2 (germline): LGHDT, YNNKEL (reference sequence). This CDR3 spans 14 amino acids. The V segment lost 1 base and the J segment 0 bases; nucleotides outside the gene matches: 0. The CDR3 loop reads CASSQAGGSYEQYF. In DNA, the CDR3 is TGTGCCAGCAGCCAAGCAGGGGGCTCCTACGAGCAGTACTTC.

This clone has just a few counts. The CDR3 nucleotides read TGTGCCAGCAGTCGTAGCGGGGGGGCCGACTACGAGCAGTACTTC. Protein product: CASSRSGGADYEQYF. The J gene is TRBJ2-7, the V gene TRBV27; 11 bases align to TRBD2. Per the germline V gene, CDR1 is MNHEY and CDR2 is SMNVEV (reference sequence). V trimming: 5 bases; J trimming: 3 bases; junction bases outside the gene matches: 6. This CDR3 spans 15 amino acids.

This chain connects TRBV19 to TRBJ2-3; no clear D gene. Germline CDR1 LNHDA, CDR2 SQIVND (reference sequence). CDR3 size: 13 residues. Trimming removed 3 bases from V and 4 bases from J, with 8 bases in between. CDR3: CASSMIPADTQYF. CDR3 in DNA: TGTGCCAGTAGTATGATCCCGGCAGATACGCAGTATTTT.

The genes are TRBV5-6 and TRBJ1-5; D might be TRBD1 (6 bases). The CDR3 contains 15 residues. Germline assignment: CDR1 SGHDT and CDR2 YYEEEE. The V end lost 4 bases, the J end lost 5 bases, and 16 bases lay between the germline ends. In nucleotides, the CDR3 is TGTGCCAGCAGCCAGGGGTCCTGGAGTGATCAGCCCCAGCATTTT. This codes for CASSQGSWSDQPQHF.

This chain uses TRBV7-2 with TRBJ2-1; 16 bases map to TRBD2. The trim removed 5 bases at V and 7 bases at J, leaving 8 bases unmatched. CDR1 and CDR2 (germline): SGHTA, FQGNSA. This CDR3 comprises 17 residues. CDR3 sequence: CASSLGLAGGHRNEQFF. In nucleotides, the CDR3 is TGTGCCAGCAGCCTGGGACTAGCGGGGGGGCATAGGAATGAGCAGTTCTTC. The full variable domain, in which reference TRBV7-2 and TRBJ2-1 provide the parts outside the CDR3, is GAGVSQSPSNKVTEKGKDVELRCDPISGHTALYWYRQSLGQGLEFLIYFQGNSAPDKSGLPSDRFSAERTGGSVSTLTIQRTQQEDSAVYLCASSLGLAGGHRNEQFFGPGTRLTVL.

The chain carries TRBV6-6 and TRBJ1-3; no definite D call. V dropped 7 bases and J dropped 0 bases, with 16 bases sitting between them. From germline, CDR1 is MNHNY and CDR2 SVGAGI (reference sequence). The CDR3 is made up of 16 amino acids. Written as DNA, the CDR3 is TGTGCCAGCATCGAACTCAGGTACTCCTCTGGAAACACCATATATTTT. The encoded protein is CASIELRYSSGNTIYF.

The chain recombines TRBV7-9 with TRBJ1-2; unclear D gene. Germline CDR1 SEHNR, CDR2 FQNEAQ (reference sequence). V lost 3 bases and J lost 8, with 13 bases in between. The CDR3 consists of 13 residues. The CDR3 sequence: CASSFEWRGGYTF. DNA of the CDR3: TGTGCCAGCAGCTTTGAATGGCGGGGAGGCTACACCTTC. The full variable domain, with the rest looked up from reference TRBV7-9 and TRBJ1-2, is DTGVSQNPRHKITKRGQNVTFRCDPISEHNRLYWYRQTLGQGPEFLTYFQNEAQLEKSRLLSDRFSAERPKGSFSTLEIQRTEQGDSAMYLCASSFEWRGGYTFGSGTRLTVV.

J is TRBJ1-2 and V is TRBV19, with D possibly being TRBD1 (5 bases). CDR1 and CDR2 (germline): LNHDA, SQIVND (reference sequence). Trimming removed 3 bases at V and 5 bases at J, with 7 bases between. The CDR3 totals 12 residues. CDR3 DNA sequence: TGTGCCAGTAGTATTTCAGGGTATGGCTACACCTTC. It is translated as CASSISGYGYTF.

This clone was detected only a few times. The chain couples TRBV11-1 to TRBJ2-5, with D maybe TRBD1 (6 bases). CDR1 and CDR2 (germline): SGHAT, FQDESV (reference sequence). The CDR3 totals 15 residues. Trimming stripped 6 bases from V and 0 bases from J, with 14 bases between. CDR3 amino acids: CASSYSTGHQETQYF. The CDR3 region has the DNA TGTGCCAGCAGTTATTCGACAGGACACCAAGAGACCCAGTACTTC. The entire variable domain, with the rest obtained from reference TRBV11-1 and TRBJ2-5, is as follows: EAEVAQSPRYKITEKSQAVAFWCDPISGHATLYWYRQILGQGPELLVQFQDESVVDDSQLPKDRFSAERLKGVDSTLKIQPAELGDSAMYLCASSYSTGHQETQYFGPGTRLLVL.

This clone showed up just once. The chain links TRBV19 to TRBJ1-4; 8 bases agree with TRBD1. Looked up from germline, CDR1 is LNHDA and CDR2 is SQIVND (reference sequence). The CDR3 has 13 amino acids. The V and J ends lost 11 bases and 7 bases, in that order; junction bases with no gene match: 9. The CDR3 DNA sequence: TGTGCCGCGAAGGGGGGGACAGGTGAAAAACTGTTTTTT. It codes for CAAKGGTGEKLFF. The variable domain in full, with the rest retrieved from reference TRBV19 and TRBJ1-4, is DGGITQSPKYLFRKEGQNVTLSCEQNLNHDAMYWYRQDPGQGLRLIYYSQIVNDFQKGDIAEGYSVSREKKESFPLTVTSAQKNPTAFYLCAAKGGTGEKLFFGSGTQLSVL.

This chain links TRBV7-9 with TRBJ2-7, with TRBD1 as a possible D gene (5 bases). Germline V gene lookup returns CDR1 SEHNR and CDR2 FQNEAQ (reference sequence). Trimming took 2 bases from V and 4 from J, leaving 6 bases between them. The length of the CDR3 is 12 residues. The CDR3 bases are TGTGCCAGCAGCTTACAGGGTTACGAGCAGTACTTC. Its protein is CASSLQGYEQYF.

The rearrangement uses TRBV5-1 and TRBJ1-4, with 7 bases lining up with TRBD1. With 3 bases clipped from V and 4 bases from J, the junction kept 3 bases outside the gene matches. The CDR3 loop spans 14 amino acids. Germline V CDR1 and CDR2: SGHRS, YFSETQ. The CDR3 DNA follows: TGCGCCAGCAGCTCGACAGGGAGTAATGAAAAACTGTTTTTT. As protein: CASSSTGSNEKLFF.

The CDR3 sequence is CASKSVGRGNTIYF. In DNA, the CDR3 is TGTGCCAGTAAATCGGTCGGGAGAGGAAACACCATATATTTT. This chain connects TRBV19 to TRBJ1-3, with unresolved D. The CDR3 runs to 14 residues. The germline gives CDR1 LNHDA, CDR2 SQIVND (reference sequence). The V and J ends lost 7 bases and 4 bases respectively, with 14 bases between them.

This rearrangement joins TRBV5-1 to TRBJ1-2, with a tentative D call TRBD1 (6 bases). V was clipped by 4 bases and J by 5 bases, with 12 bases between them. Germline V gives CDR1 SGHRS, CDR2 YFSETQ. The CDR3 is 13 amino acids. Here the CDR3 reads CASSTGTFYGYTF. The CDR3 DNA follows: TGCGCCAGCAGCACGGGGACATTTTATGGCTACACCTTC.

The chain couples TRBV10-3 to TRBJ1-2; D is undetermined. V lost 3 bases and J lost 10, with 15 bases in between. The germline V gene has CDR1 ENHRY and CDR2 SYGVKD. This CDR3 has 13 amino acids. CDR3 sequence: CAISDGQAYPYTF. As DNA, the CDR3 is TGTGCCATCAGTGATGGGCAGGCATACCCCTACACCTTC.

This chain's CDR3 is CASSQDPQGTEAFF. As DNA, the CDR3 is TGCGCCAGCAGCCAAGATCCACAGGGGACTGAAGCTTTCTTT. The chain carries TRBV4-1 and TRBJ1-1, with 7 bases that match TRBD1. The CDR3 covers 14 residues. Trimming took 0 bases from V and 5 from J; bases not matched to a gene: 3. Germline V gene lookup returns CDR1 MGHRA and CDR2 YSYEKL.

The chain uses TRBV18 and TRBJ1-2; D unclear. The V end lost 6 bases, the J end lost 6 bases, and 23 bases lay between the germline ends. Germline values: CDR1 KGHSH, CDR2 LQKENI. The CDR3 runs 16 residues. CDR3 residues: CASSISGQASRHGYTF. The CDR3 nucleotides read TGTGCCAGCTCCATTTCTGGGCAGGCCTCCCGGCATGGCTACACCTTC.

The CDR3 DNA sequence: TGTGCAAGTCGCCAATACGGGAATGAAGCTTTCTTT. It yields the protein CASRQYGNEAFF. This chain uses TRBV12-2 with TRBJ1-1. TRBV12-2 is designated a pseudogene. The CDR3 length is 12 residues.

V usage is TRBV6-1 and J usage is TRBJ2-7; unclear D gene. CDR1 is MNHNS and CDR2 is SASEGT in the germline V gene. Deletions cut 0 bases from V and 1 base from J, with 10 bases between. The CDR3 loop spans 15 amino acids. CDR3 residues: CASSEALRWSYEQYF. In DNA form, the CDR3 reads TGTGCCAGCAGTGAAGCGCTTCGGTGGTCCTACGAGCAGTACTTC.

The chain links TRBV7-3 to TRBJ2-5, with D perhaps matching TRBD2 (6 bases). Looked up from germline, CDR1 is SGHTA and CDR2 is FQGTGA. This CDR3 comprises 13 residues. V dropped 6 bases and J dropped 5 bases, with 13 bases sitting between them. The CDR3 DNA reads TGTGCCAGCAGTCAGACTAGTCTGGAGACCCAGTACTTC. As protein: CASSQTSLETQYF. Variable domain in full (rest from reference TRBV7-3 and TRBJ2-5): GAGVSQTPSNKVTEKGKYVELRCDPISGHTALYWYRQSLGQGPEFLIYFQGTGAADDSGLPNDRFFAVRPEGSVSTLKIQRTERGDSAVYLCASSQTSLETQYFGPGTRLLVL.

CDR3 in DNA: TGCGCCAGCAGCTCGGGGTCCTCGCCCCTCTATGGCTACACCTTC. Protein sequence: CASSSGSSPLYGYTF. The chain joins TRBV5-1 to TRBJ1-2; no reliable D call. The CDR3 runs to 15 residues. Germline CDR1 and CDR2: SGHRS and YFSETQ. V shed 3 bases and J shed 4 bases, with 16 bases lying between them.

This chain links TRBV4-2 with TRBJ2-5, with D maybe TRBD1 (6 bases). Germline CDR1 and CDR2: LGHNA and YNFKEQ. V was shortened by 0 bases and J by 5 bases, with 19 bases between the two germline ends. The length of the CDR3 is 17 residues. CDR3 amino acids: CASSQDVETGVGETQYF. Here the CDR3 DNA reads TGTGCCAGCAGCCAAGATGTGGAGACAGGCGTGGGCGAGACCCAGTACTTC.

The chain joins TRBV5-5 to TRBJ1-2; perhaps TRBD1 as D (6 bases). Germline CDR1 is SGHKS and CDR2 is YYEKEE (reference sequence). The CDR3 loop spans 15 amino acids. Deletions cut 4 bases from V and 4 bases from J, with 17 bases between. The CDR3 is CASSRRGEGSYGYTF. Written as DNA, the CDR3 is TGTGCCAGCAGCCGTAGGGGGGAGGGCTCCTATGGCTACACCTTC.

CDR3 sequence: CASSLVGQGKAFF. In DNA form, the CDR3 reads TGTGCCAGCAGCTTAGTGGGACAGGGGAAGGCTTTCTTT. This sequence joins TRBV11-2 and TRBJ1-1; TRBD1 agrees at 10 bases. This CDR3 is 13 amino acids long. Germline values: CDR1 SGHAT, CDR2 FQNNGV. Losses at the gene ends were 1 base for V and 11 bases for J; bases not matched to a gene: 4. The variable domain in full, with the rest retrieved from reference TRBV11-2 and TRBJ1-1, is EAGVAQSPRYKIIEKRQSVAFWCNPISGHATLYWYQQILGQGPKLLIQFQNNGVVDDSQLPKDRFSAERLKGVDSTLKIQPAKLEDSAVYLCASSLVGQGKAFFGQGTRLTVV.

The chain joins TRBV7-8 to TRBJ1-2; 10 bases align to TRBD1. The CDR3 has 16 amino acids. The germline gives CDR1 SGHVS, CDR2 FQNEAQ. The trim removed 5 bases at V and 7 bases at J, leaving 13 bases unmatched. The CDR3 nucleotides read TGTGCCAGCAGCCAAAGACAGGGGGCGGGGTTCGGTGGCTACACCTTC. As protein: CASSQRQGAGFGGYTF.